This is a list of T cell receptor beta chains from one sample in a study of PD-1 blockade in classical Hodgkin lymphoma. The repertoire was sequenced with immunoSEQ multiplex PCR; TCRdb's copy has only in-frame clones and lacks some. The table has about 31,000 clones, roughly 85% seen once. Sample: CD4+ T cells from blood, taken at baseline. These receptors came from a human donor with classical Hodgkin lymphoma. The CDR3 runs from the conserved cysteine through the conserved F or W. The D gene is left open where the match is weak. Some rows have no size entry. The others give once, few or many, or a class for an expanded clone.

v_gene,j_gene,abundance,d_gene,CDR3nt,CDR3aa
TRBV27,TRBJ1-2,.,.,TGTGCCAGCAGTCCATACGGGGGAACGGTAAGGAGTGACTATGGCTACACCTTC,CASSPYGGTVRSDYGYTF
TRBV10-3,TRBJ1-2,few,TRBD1,TGTGCCACGGGGACAGATTTAGGAAAAAGAATGTTC,CATGTDLGKRMF
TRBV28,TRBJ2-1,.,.,TGTGCCAGCAGTCCCAACAGGGCATACAATGAGCAGTTCTTC,CASSPNRAYNEQFF
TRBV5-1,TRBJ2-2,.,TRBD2,TGCGCCAGCAGCCTATTTCCGACTAGCGGGCCTTCGAACACCGGGGAGCTGTTTTTT,CASSLFPTSGPSNTGELFF
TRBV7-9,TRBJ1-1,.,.,TGTGCCAGCAGCTTATCCCGGGGGTCAGGCGCTGAAGCTTTCTTT,CASSLSRGSGAEAFF
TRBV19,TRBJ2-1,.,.,TGTGCCAGTAGCAAAATCACCGGCCTAAACAATGAGCAGTTCTTC,CASSKITGLNNEQFF
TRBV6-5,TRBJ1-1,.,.,TGTGCCAGCATTAAGAACACTGAAGCTTTCTTT,CASIKNTEAFF
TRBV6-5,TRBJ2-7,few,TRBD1,TGTGCCAGCAGTTCCGGGACAGGGCCCCGCGAGCAGTACTTC,CASSSGTGPREQYF
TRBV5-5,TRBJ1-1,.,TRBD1,TGTGCCAGCAGCTTGCGTAGGTTGGGACAGGGGGTCGGGAACACTGAAGCTTTCTTT,CASSLRRLGQGVGNTEAFF
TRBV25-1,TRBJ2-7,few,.,TGTGCCAGCAGTGCAGGGCCGGGCTACGAGCAGTACTTC,CASSAGPGYEQYF
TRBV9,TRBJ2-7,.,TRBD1,TGTGCCAGCAGCGTAGGGGACAGGGACCCCTACGAGCAGTACTTC,CASSVGDRDPYEQYF
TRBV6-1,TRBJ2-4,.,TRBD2,TGTGCCAGCAGTGTGTCCAGCGGGAGTGGGATTGACATTCAGTACTTC,CASSVSSGSGIDIQYF
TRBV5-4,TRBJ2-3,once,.,TGTGCCAGCAGCCGTTTGGGGACAGATACGCAGTATTTT,CASSRLGTDTQYF
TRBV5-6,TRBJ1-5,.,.,TGTGCCAGCAGCGGGAGCGGCAATCAGCCCCAGCATTTT,CASSGSGNQPQHF
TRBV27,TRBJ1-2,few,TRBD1,TGTGCCAGCAGTGGGGGACAGGGTTTGGGCTATGGCTACACCTTC,CASSGGQGLGYGYTF
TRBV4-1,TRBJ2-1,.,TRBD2,TGCGCCAGCAGCCAGGGGACTAGCGGGGAAATGTACAATGAGCAGTTCTTC,CASSQGTSGEMYNEQFF
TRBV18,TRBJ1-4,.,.,TGTGCCAGCTCACCGCAGAAGGGCAATGAAAAACTGTTTTTT,CASSPQKGNEKLFF
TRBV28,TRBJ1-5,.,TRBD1,TGTGCCAGCAGTTTCTTCGGGACAGGGGATGGGGGCAATCAGCCCCAGCATTTT,CASSFFGTGDGGNQPQHF
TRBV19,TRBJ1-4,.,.,TGTGCCAGTAGTAACCGACGCGGGTCTAGTGAAAAACTGTTTTTT,CASSNRRGSSEKLFF
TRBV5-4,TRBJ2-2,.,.,TGTGCCAGCAGTAATCTAGCGACCACCGGGGAGCTGTTTTTT,CASSNLATTGELFF
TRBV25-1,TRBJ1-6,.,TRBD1,TGTGCCAGCAGCTGGGGACAGGGTAATTCACCCCTCCACTTT,CASSWGQGNSPLHF
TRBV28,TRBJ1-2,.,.,TGTGCCAGCAGTTTAAAGGATAACTATGGCTACACCTTC,CASSLKDNYGYTF
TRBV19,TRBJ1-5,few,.,TGTGCCAGTAATTTGGGGGGTTATAGCAATCAGCCCCAGCATTTT,CASNLGGYSNQPQHF
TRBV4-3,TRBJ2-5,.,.,TGCGCCAGCAGCCAAGATCGGGGCAGGACGGGAGAGACCCAGTACTTC,CASSQDRGRTGETQYF
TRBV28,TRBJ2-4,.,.,TGTGCCAGCAGACCAGGGTCGACCAAAAACATTCAGTACTTC,CASRPGSTKNIQYF
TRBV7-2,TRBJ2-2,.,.,TGTGCCAGCAGGACCGGGACTCTTAACACCGGGGAGCTGTTTTTT,CASRTGTLNTGELFF
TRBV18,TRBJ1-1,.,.,TGTGCCAGCTCCGCTTTGAGTAGGGGCACTGAAGCTTTCTTT,CASSALSRGTEAFF
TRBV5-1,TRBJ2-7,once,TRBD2,TGCGCCAGCAGCTTGGATGCTAGCGGGTCCTACGAGCAGTACTTC,CASSLDASGSYEQYF
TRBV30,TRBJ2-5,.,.,TGTGCCTGGAAGGCAGGGAGGAAGACCCAGTACTTC,CAWKAGRKTQYF
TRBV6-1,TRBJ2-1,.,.,TGTGCCAGCAGTGAAGTGCTTATTGGGTCAGCCTCCTACAATGAGCAGTTCTTC,CASSEVLIGSASYNEQFF
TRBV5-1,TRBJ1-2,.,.,TGCGCCAGCAGCCCGGACGCCCGTGGCTACACCTTC,CASSPDARGYTF
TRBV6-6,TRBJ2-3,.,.,TGTGCCAGCAGTTACCCGGGGGGCCTCACAGATACGCAGTATTTT,CASSYPGGLTDTQYF
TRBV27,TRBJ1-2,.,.,TGTGCCAGCTCCCTCGGGCCCCGCAGGGTAGGCTACACCTTC,CASSLGPRRVGYTF
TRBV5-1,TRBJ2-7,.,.,TGCGCCAGCAGCTTGGACTTCAGGGACCTGTACTTC,CASSLDFRDLYF
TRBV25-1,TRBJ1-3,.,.,TGTGCCAGCAGTGAAGAGGGGGACCCGAAATATTTT,CASSEEGDPKYF
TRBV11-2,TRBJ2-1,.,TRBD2,TGTGCCAGCAGCTTCAGTGGTAGCGGGGCCAATGAGCAGTTCTTC,CASSFSGSGANEQFF
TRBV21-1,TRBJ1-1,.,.,TGTGCCAGCAGCAAATGGCCTAACGTGAACACTGAAGCTTTCTTT,CASSKWPNVNTEAFF
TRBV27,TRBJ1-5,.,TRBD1,TGTGCCAGCAGTTTACATTGGACAGGGAGTGGTAGCAATCAGCCCCAGCATTTT,CASSLHWTGSGSNQPQHF
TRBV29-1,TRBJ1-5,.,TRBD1,TGCAGCGTTGGCGTCGGGACAGGTAATCAGCCCCAGCATTTT,CSVGVGTGNQPQHF
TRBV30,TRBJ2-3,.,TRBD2,TGTGCCTGGAGTAGGTTCTCGCGGGAGGCACCGGGTGATACGCAGTATTTT,CAWSRFSREAPGDTQYF
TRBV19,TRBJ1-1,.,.,TGTGCCAGCGGGGCTAGGGACGTTCCAACTGAAGCTTTCTTT,CASGARDVPTEAFF
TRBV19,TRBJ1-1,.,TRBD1,TGTGCCAGTAGTCCGGGACAGGGGGGGAACACTGAAGCTTTCTTT,CASSPGQGGNTEAFF
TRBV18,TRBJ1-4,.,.,TGTGCCAGCTCACGACGGGCAGCCAATAATGAAAAACTGTTTTTT,CASSRRAANNEKLFF
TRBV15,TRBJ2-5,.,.,TGTGCCACCAGCAGAGATAGGCGGGAGACCCAGTACTTC,CATSRDRRETQYF
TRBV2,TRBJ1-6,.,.,TGTGCCAGCTTTTTTGCCCGGACAACGGGATCACCCCTCCACTTT,CASFFARTTGSPLHF
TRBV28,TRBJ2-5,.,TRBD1,TGTGCCAGCGTCAAACAGGGGCCCGAGACCCAGTACTTC,CASVKQGPETQYF
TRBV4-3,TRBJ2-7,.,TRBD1,TGCGCCAGTAGCCAAGATCTCTTCCCGGGACAGGGTTCCTACGAGCAGTACTTC,CASSQDLFPGQGSYEQYF